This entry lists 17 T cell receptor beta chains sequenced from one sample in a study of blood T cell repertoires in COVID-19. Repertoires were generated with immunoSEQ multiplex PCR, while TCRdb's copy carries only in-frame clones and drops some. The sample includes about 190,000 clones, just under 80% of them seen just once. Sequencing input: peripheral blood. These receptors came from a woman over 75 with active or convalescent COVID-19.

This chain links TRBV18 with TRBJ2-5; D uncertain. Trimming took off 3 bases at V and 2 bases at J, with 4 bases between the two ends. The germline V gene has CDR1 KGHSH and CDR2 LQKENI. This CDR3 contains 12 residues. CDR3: CASSPYQETQYF. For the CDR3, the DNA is TGTGCCAGCTCACCTTATCAAGAGACCCAGTACTTC.

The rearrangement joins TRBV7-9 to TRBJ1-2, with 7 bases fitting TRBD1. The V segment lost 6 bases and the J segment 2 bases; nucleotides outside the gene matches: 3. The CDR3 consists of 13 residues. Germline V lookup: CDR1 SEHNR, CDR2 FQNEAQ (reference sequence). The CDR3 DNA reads TGTGCCAGCAGTCACAGGGGAAACTATGGCTACACCTTC. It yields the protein CASSHRGNYGYTF.

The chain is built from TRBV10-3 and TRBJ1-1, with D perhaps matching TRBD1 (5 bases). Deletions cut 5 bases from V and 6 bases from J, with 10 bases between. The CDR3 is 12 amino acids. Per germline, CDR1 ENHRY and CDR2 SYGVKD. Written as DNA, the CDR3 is TGTGCCATCAGTACTACAGGTTCTGAAGCTTTCTTT. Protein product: CAISTTGSEAFF.

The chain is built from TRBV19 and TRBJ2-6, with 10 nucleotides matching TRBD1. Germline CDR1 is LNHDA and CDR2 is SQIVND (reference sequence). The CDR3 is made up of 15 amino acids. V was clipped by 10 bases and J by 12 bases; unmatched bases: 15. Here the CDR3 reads CAISSGTGVFGVLTF. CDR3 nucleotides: TGTGCCATTTCCTCCGGGACAGGGGTCTTCGGCGTCCTGACTTTC.

Here the CDR3 DNA reads TGTGCCAGCAAGAGACCGGGGGTCGAACAGCCCCAGCATTTT. Residues: CASKRPGVEQPQHF. This chain joins TRBV6-5 and TRBJ1-5, with D perhaps matching TRBD1 (5 bases). This CDR3 comprises 14 residues. CDR1 MNHEY and CDR2 SVGAGI come from the germline V gene. Trimming took 7 bases from V and 7 from J, leaving 17 bases between them.

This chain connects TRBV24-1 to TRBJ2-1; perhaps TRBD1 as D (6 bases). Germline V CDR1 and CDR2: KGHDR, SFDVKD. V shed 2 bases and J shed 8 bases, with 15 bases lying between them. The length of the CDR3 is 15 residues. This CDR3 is CATSDSRGFSDEQFF. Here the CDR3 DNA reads TGTGCCACCAGTGATTCCAGGGGTTTTAGTGATGAGCAGTTCTTC.

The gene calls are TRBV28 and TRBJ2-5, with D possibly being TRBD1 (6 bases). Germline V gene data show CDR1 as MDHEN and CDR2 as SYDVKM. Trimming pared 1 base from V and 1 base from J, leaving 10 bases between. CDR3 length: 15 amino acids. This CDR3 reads CASSLYRVGQETQYF. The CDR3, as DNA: TGTGCCAGCAGTTTATACAGGGTTGGCCAAGAGACCCAGTACTTC.

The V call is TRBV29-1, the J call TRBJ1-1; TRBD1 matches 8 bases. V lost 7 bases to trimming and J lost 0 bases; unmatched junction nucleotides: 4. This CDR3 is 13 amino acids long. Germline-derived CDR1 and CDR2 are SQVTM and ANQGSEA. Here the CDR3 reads CSGHRGVNTEAFF. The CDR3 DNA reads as TGCAGCGGACACAGGGGGGTGAACACTGAAGCTTTCTTT.

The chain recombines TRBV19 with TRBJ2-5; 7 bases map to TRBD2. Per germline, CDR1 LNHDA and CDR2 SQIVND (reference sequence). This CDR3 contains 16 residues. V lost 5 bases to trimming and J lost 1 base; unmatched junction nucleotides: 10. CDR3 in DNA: TGTGCCAGTAGTCGGCACGGGGCTAGCGGCCAAGAGACCCAGTACTTC. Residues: CASSRHGASGQETQYF.

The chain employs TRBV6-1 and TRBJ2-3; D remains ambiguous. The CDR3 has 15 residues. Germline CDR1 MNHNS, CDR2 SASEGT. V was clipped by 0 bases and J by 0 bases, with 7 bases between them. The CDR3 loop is CASSEAAMSTDTQYF. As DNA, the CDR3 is TGTGCCAGCAGTGAAGCGGCCATGAGCACAGATACGCAGTATTTT.

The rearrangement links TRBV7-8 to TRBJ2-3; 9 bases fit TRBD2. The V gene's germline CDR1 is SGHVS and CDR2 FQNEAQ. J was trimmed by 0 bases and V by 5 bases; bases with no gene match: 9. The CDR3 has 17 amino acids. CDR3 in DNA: TGTGCCAGCAGCCGAGTGGCTAGCGGGGATAGCACAGATACGCAGTATTTT. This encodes CASSRVASGDSTDTQYF.

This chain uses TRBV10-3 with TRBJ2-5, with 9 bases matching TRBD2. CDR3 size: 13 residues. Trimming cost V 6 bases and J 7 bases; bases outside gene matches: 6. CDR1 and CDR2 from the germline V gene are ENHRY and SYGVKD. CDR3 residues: CAIRGLAGGTQYF. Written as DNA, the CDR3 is TGTGCCATCAGGGGACTAGCCGGGGGGACCCAGTACTTC.

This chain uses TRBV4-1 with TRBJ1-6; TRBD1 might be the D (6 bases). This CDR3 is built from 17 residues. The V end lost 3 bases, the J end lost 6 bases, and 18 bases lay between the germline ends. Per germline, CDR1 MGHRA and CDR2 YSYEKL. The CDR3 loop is CASSQNGGGGGNSPLHF. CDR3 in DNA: TGCGCCAGCAGCCAGAACGGGGGCGGCGGGGGTAATTCACCCCTCCACTTT.

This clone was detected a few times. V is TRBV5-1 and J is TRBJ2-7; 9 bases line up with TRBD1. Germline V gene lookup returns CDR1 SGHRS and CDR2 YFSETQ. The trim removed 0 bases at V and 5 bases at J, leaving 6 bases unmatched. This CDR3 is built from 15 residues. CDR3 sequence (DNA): TGCGCCAGCAGCTTGGTCTGGGGGACAGGGAACGAGCAGTACTTC. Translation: CASSLVWGTGNEQYF.

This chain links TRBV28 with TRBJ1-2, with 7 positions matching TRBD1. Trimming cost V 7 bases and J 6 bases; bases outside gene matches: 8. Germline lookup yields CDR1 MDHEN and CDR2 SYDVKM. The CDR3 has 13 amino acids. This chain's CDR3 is CASIQTGFNGYTF. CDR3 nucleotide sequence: TGTGCCAGCATCCAGACAGGGTTTAATGGCTACACCTTC.

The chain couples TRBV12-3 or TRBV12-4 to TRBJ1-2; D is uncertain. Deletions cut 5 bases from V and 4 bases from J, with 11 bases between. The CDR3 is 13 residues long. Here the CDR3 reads CASSREGFYGYTF. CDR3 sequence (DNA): TGTGCCAGCAGTCGGGAGGGTTTCTATGGCTACACCTTC.

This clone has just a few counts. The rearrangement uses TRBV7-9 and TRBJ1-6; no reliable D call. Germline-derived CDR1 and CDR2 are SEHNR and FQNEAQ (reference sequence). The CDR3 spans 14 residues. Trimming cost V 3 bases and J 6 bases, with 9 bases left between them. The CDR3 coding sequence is TGTGCCAGCAGCTTGAGTAATTCTAATTCACCCCTCCACTTT. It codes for CASSLSNSNSPLHF.